The rows below give T cell receptor beta chains drawn from one sample of a study of CD8 T cells in ankylosing spondylitis. TCRdb re-called the 5' RACE reads with MiXCR, one entry per CDR3 protein. The sample has about 340,000 distinct CDR3 sequences; about 15% are singletons. The sequencing input was blood, either unsorted or a sorted T cell fraction (not recorded which). Receptors originate from a male donor with ankylosing spondylitis or in good health (not recorded which). Each CDR3 is given with its conserved first and last residue. The D gene is left open where the match is weak. Size values are once, few and many counts, or a class for expanded clones, and some rows have none.

few	13	-	TRBV25-1	TRBJ2-3	CASTRDYTDTQYF	TGTGCCAGCACCCGGGATTACACAGATACGCAGTATTTT
-	16	-	TRBV15	TRBJ1-2	CATSRVPTQGGYGYTF	TGTGCCACCAGCAGGGTCCCAACACAGGGCGGCTATGGCTACACCTTC
many	16	-	TRBV5-1	TRBJ1-1	CASSSTWGLQRTEAFF	TGCGCCAGCAGCTCCACGTGGGGGCTCCAACGCACTGAAGCTTTCTTT
-	14	-	TRBV20-1	TRBJ2-1	CSAREGVTYNEQFF	TGCAGTGCCCGAGAAGGGGTCACCTACAATGAGCAGTTCTTC
many	15	TRBD2	TRBV12-3/TRBV12-4	TRBJ2-1	CASSLGLAAYNEQFF	TGTGCCAGCAGTTTAGGGCTAGCGGCCTACAATGAGCAGTTCTTC
-	15	TRBD2	TRBV2	TRBJ2-3	CASRLAGVGTDTQYF	TGTGCCAGCAGACTAGCGGGAGTCGGCACAGATACGCAGTATTTT
few	11	-	TRBV10-3	TRBJ2-7	CAISYLGEQYF	TGTGCCATCAGTTACCTGGGGGAGCAGTACTTC
-	14	-	TRBV19	TRBJ2-5	CASRPSRGAETQYF	TGTGCCTCCCGGCCCAGTCGGGGTGCGGAGACCCAGTACTTC
-	13	-	TRBV20-1	TRBJ2-3	CSATISRTDTQYF	TGCAGTGCTACGATCTCTAGGACAGATACGCAGTATTTT
few	15	-	TRBV25-1	TRBJ2-5	CASSALDGSQETQYF	TGTGCCAGCAGTGCCCTGGACGGGTCTCAAGAGACCCAGTACTTC
-	13	-	TRBV6-1	TRBJ1-1	CASSEVGGLGAFF	TGTGCCAGCAGTGAAGTAGGGGGTTTAGGAGCTTTCTTT
-	16	-	TRBV5-1	TRBJ1-3	CASSLTGSLSGNTIYF	TGCGCCAGCAGCTTAACAGGGAGCCTCTCTGGAAACACCATATATTTT
few	13	-	TRBV7-8	TRBJ1-1	CASSLIGVTEAFF	TGTGCCAGCAGCCTAATCGGGGTCACTGAAGCTTTCTTT
-	15	TRBD1	TRBV10-3	TRBJ1-2	CAILPEGAHEYGYTF	TGTGCCATCCTTCCCGAGGGGGCCCACGAGTATGGCTACACCTTC
-	16	TRBD1	TRBV24-1	TRBJ2-2	CATSDGGQGNTGELFF	TGTGCCACCAGTGACGGGGGACAGGGAAACACCGGGGAGCTGTTTTTT
few	14	-	TRBV7-2	TRBJ2-1	CASRGTHASGEQFF	TGTGCCAGCAGGGGGACACACGCCTCCGGAGAGCAGTTCTTC
few	17	TRBD2	TRBV12-3/TRBV12-4	TRBJ2-3	CASSPDLAGGLTDTQYF	TGTGCCAGCAGCCCCGACCTAGCGGGAGGTTTAACAGATACGCAGTATTTT
-	16	TRBD1	TRBV5-1	TRBJ2-1	CASSLEGGAYRNEQFF	TGCGCCAGCAGCTTGGAAGGGGGCGCATATCGAAATGAGCAGTTCTTC
few	13	-	TRBV9	TRBJ2-3	CASSFRITDTQYF	TGTGCCAGCAGCTTCCGCATCACAGATACGCAGTATTTT
-	13	-	TRBV3-1	TRBJ1-1	CASSQERLGRAFF	TGTGCCAGCAGCCAAGAACGCCTAGGGCGGGCTTTCTTT
many	14	-	TRBV12-3/TRBV12-4	TRBJ1-6	CASSFSGRNSPLHF	TGTGCCAGCAGTTTTTCCGGGCGGAATTCACCCCTCCACTTT
once	16	TRBD2	TRBV20-1	TRBJ2-1	CSARDRREGQYNEQFF	TGCAGTGCTAGAGATCGGCGGGAGGGCCAGTACAATGAGCAGTTCTTC
few	14	-	TRBV3-1	TRBJ2-5	CASSHPGLQETQYF	TGTGCCAGCAGCCACCCGGGACTCCAAGAGACCCAGTACTTC
few	15	-	TRBV3-1	TRBJ1-1	CASSQDLGGRQAAFF	TGTGCCAGCAGCCAAGATCTGGGCGGGCGCCAAGCAGCTTTCTTT
-	15	-	TRBV5-1	TRBJ2-7	CASSLLEGPAYEQYF	TGCGCCAGCAGCTTGCTGGAAGGCCCTGCCTACGAGCAGTACTTC
-	15	-	TRBV19	TRBJ2-7	CASSIAGQLSYEQYF	TGTGCCAGTAGTATCGCGGGACAGCTCTCCTACGAGCAGTACTTC
-	17	TRBD2	TRBV5-1	TRBJ2-2	CASQGSSGGLNTGELFF	TGCGCCAGCCAGGGAAGTAGCGGGGGCCTGAACACCGGGGAGCTGTTTTTT
many	14	TRBD1	TRBV20-1	TRBJ1-1	CSARDDRVATEAFF	TGCAGTGCTAGAGATGACAGGGTGGCCACTGAAGCTTTCTTT
-	12	TRBD1	TRBV5-1	TRBJ2-7	CASRNYRGEQYF	TGCGCCAGCAGGAACTACAGGGGCGAGCAGTACTTC
-	15	TRBD1	TRBV12-5	TRBJ2-2	CASGPGQGESGELFF	TGTGCTAGTGGGCCAGGACAGGGAGAGAGCGGGGAGCTGTTTTTT
-	12	-	TRBV29-1	TRBJ2-5	CSARRPEETQYF	TGCAGCGCCCGCCGCCCAGAAGAGACCCAGTACTTC
-	15	-	TRBV9	TRBJ1-4	CASSPRGGYGEKLFF	TGTGCCAGCAGCCCCAGAGGGGGATATGGGGAAAAACTGTTTTTT
-	14	-	TRBV3-1	TRBJ2-5	CASSRGDVGGTQYF	TGTGCCAGCAGCCGAGGCGACGTAGGGGGGACCCAGTACTTC
few	14	-	TRBV18	TRBJ2-2	CASSSGTATGELFF	TGTGCCAGCTCATCCGGGACGGCGACCGGGGAGCTGTTTTTT
-	15	-	TRBV7-9	TRBJ2-7	CASSPGAWGSYEQYF	TGTGCCAGCAGCCCAGGGGCTTGGGGGTCCTACGAGCAGTACTTC
many	16	-	TRBV5-1	TRBJ2-3	CASSSSNRDRTDTQYF	TGCGCCAGCAGCTCCTCCAATCGGGACCGCACAGATACGCAGTATTTT